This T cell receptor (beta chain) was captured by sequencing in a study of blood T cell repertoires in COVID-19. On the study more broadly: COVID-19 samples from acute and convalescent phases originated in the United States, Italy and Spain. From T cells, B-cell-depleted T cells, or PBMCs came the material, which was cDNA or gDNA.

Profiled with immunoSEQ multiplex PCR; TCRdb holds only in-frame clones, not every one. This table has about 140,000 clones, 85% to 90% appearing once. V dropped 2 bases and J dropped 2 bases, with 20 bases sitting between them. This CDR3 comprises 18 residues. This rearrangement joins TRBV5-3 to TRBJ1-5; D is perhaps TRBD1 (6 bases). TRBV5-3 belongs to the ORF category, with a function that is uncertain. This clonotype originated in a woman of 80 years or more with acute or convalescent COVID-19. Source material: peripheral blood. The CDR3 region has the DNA TGTGCCAGAAGCTTCACGGAATCGGACAGTCCCGGCAATCAGCCCCAGCATTTT. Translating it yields CARSFTESDSPGNQPQHF.